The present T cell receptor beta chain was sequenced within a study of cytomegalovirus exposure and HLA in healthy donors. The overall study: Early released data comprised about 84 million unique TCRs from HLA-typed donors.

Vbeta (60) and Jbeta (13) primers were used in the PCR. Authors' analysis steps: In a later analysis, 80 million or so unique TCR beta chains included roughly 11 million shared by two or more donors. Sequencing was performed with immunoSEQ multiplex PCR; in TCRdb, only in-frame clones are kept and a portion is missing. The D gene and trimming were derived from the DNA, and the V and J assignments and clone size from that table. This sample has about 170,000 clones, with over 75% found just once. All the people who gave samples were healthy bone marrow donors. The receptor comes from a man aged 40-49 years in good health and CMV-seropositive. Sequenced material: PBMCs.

DNA for the CDR3: TGTGCCAGCAGTACCGCGGGGGGGCGGATGGGGTATGGCTACACCTTC. Protein product: CASSTAGGRMGYGYTF. The chain employs TRBV5-4 and TRBJ1-2, with a weak D call TRBD1 (6 bases). Germline V CDR1 and CDR2: SGHNT, YYREEE (reference sequence). V lost 5 bases and J 5 bases, leaving 22 bases between the germline ends. The CDR3 covers 16 residues. The full variable domain, rest sourced from reference TRBV5-4 and TRBJ1-2, is ETGVTQSPTHLIKTRGQQVTLRCSSQSGHNTVSWYQQALGQGPQFIFQYYREEENGRGNFPPRFSGLQFPNYSSELNVNALELDDSALYLCASSTAGGRMGYGYTFGSGTRLTVV.